The 24 T cell receptor beta chains given below trace back to one sample, sequenced in a study of T cell changes during pregnancy in multiple sclerosis. This table comes from immunoSEQ multiplex PCR, and its TCRdb copy is limited to in-frame clones, with some not included. The sample has tens of thousands of clones, about 90% seen once. The sequencing here drew on peripheral blood, taken in the first trimester of pregnancy. The receptors here all came from a female donor in good health, enrolled as a control in a pregnancy study.

The genes are TRBV4-2 and TRBJ2-5; D is unresolved. V lost 1 base and J 5 bases, leaving 8 bases between the germline ends. Germline-derived CDR1 and CDR2 are LGHNA and YNFKEQ. The CDR3 totals 13 residues. CDR3 loop: CASSQGAQETQYF. The CDR3 bases are TGTGCCAGCAGCCAAGGGGCGCAGGAGACCCAGTACTTC.

V is TRBV6-5 and J is TRBJ2-7; D remains unclear. The CDR3 runs to 13 residues. The V gene's germline CDR1 is MNHEY and CDR2 SVGAGI. The V gene lost 0 bases and the J gene lost 3 bases, with 6 bases spanning the gap. The CDR3 coding sequence is TGTGCCAGCAGTTACTCGACGGGCTACGAGCAGTACTTC. Encoded protein: CASSYSTGYEQYF.

V and J are TRBV4-2 and TRBJ2-5; 8 nucleotides match TRBD2. The V segment lost 2 bases and the J segment 3 bases; nucleotides outside the gene matches: 8. CDR3 length equals 16 residues. Germline assignment: CDR1 LGHNA and CDR2 YNFKEQ. This chain's CDR3 is CASSQSPGLGEETQYF. Here the CDR3 DNA reads TGTGCCAGCAGCCAAAGCCCGGGACTAGGCGAAGAGACCCAGTACTTC.

V gene TRBV27 combines with J gene TRBJ2-1; the match to TRBD2 covers 8 bases. Germline V gene data show CDR1 as MNHEY and CDR2 as SMNVEV (reference sequence). V trimming: 7 bases; J trimming: 6 bases; junction bases outside the gene matches: 8. This CDR3 spans 14 amino acids. The CDR3 reads CASISSGGLNEQFF. The CDR3, as DNA: TGTGCCAGCATATCGAGCGGGGGCCTCAATGAGCAGTTCTTC.

Only one count was recorded for this clone. The chain combines TRBV27 with TRBJ2-5; 9 bases align to TRBD1. Per germline, CDR1 MNHEY and CDR2 SMNVEV (reference sequence). The CDR3 contains 16 residues. V was pared by 3 bases and J by 2 bases, with 7 bases of the junction left unmatched. CDR3 DNA sequence: TGTGCCAGCAGTTTTAGGCCGGGACAGGGTCAAGAGACCCAGTACTTC. It is translated as CASSFRPGQGQETQYF.

The V gene is TRBV2, the J gene TRBJ2-7, with D perhaps matching TRBD2 (5 bases). Trimming shortened V by 4 bases and J by 0 bases, and 10 bases separated the two germline ends. The CDR3 totals 14 residues. The germline V gene encodes CDR1 SNHLY and CDR2 FYNNEI. CDR3 sequence (DNA): TGTGCCAGCAGTGGTGGAGGTGCCTCCTACGAGCAGTACTTC. This codes for CASSGGGASYEQYF. The full variable domain, in which reference TRBV2 and TRBJ2-7 provide the parts outside the CDR3, is EPEVTQTPSHQVTQMGQEVILRCVPISNHLYFYWYRQILGQKVEFLVSFYNNEISEKSEIFDDQFSVERPDGSNFTLKIRSTKLEDSAMYFCASSGGGASYEQYFGPGTRLTVT.

This chain joins TRBV9 and TRBJ2-7; D perhaps matches TRBD2 (6 bases). The CDR3 length is 15 residues. V was trimmed by 1 base and J by 5 bases, leaving 16 bases between them. Germline V gene sequence: CDR1 SGDLS, CDR2 YYNGEE. For the CDR3, the DNA is TGTGCCAGCAGCGTATCGGGACTCCTCTATGACGAGCAGTACTTC. Its translation: CASSVSGLLYDEQYF.

The chain has TRBV10-3 and TRBJ2-7, with D perhaps matching TRBD1 (6 bases). The CDR3 extends over 13 amino acids. Germline V gene sequence: CDR1 ENHRY, CDR2 SYGVKD. V was cut by 10 bases and J by 0 bases, with 13 bases left in between. The CDR3 DNA is TGTGCCAACACCGGACAGAGCTCCTACGAGCAGTACTTC. Protein product: CANTGQSSYEQYF.

The chain couples TRBV4-3 to TRBJ2-1; 12 bases match TRBD2. The CDR3 loop spans 18 amino acids. The germline gives CDR1 LGHNA, CDR2 YSLEER. J lost 3 bases, V lost 0 bases, and 6 bases had no gene match. The CDR3 loop reads CASSQEPSGGAVYNEQFF. In DNA form, the CDR3 reads TGCGCCAGCAGCCAAGAACCTAGCGGGGGGGCGGTCTACAATGAGCAGTTCTTC.

This clone appeared a few times. V usage is TRBV2 and J usage is TRBJ1-5, with TRBD1 matching over 9 bases. Germline V CDR1 and CDR2: SNHLY, FYNNEI. CDR3 length: 13 amino acids. V trimming: 6 bases; J trimming: 7 bases; junction bases outside the gene matches: 4. This CDR3 reads CASRDRGKQPQHF. Here the CDR3 DNA reads TGTGCCAGCAGGGACAGGGGTAAGCAGCCCCAGCATTTT. Complete variable domain (other parts from reference TRBV2 and TRBJ1-5): EPEVTQTPSHQVTQMGQEVILRCVPISNHLYFYWYRQILGQKVEFLVSFYNNEISEKSEIFDDQFSVERPDGSNFTLKIRSTKLEDSAMYFCASRDRGKQPQHFGDGTRLSIL.

The DNA of the CDR3 is TGTGCCAGCTCACCGGTGCAAGCGGGGGGATCCTACGAGCAGTACTTC. Translated: CASSPVQAGGSYEQYF. J is TRBJ2-7 and V is TRBV18; 9 bases match TRBD2. Germline CDR1 is KGHSH and CDR2 is LQKENI. There are 16 residues in the CDR3. Losses at the gene ends were 3 bases for V and 1 base for J; bases not matched to a gene: 7.

This clone was detected only once. The chain joins TRBV6-5 to TRBJ1-2; TRBD1 aligns across 8 bases. CDR1 and CDR2 (germline): MNHEY, SVGAGI. The CDR3 sequence is 14 residues long. Germline trimming cut 5 bases from V and 4 bases from J; bases unmatched to any gene: 6. CDR3 sequence reads: CASSPRQGTYGYTF. CDR3 in DNA: TGTGCCAGCAGTCCCCGACAGGGGACCTATGGCTACACCTTC.

The J gene is TRBJ2-7, the V gene TRBV5-6; 9 bases fit TRBD1. J gave up 3 bases and V 5 bases, and 6 bases lay outside the gene matches. The length of the CDR3 is 14 residues. Germline V gene data show CDR1 as SGHDT and CDR2 as YYEEEE. The CDR3 loop reads CASRGTGILYEQYF. The CDR3 DNA is TGTGCCAGCAGGGGGACAGGGATCCTCTACGAGCAGTACTTC.

This clone was recorded once. This chain joins TRBV4-2 and TRBJ2-1; the match to TRBD2 covers 11 bases. Germline V lookup: CDR1 LGHNA, CDR2 YNFKEQ. The CDR3 has 19 residues. With V trimmed by 0 bases and J by 0 bases, 7 bases remained unmatched. CDR3 in amino acids: CASSQESSGGTSSYNEQFF. DNA for the CDR3: TGTGCCAGCAGCCAAGAGTCTAGCGGGGGGACAAGCTCCTACAATGAGCAGTTCTTC.

The J gene is TRBJ1-6, the V gene TRBV27, with 7 nucleotides matching TRBD1. Per the germline V gene, CDR1 is MNHEY and CDR2 is SMNVEV (reference sequence). V was pared by 8 bases and J by 0 bases, with 1 base of the junction left unmatched. CDR3 length equals 14 residues. The CDR3 here is CASGDSSYNSPLHF. The CDR3 nucleotides are TGTGCCAGCGGGGACAGCTCCTATAATTCACCCCTCCACTTT.

This sequence joins TRBV5-4 and TRBJ2-3; 9 nucleotides agree with TRBD2. There are 16 residues in the CDR3. CDR1 SGHNT and CDR2 YYREEE come from the germline V gene (reference sequence). With 0 bases clipped from V and 7 bases from J, the junction kept 9 bases outside the gene matches. Here the CDR3 DNA reads TGTGCCAGCAGCTTGGTGGCTAGCGGGGAAGGTTATACGCAGTATTTT. Its protein product is CASSLVASGEGYTQYF.

V is TRBV5-4 and J is TRBJ2-1, with 12 bases aligning to TRBD2. The junction had 11 bases not matched to a gene; V was cut back by 1 base and J by 0 bases. The CDR3 length is 20 residues. In germline, CDR1 is SGHNT, CDR2 YYREEE (reference sequence). CDR3 coding DNA: TGTGCCAGCAGCTTGAAGTTCGGAACTAGCGGGGGGAGCTCCTACAATGAGCAGTTCTTC. Its translation: CASSLKFGTSGGSSYNEQFF.

The chain joins TRBV2 to TRBJ2-3; 12 nucleotides line up with TRBD2. Per germline, CDR1 SNHLY and CDR2 FYNNEI. The CDR3 totals 16 residues. The V and J ends lost 6 bases and 5 bases, in that order; junction bases with no gene match: 9. CDR3 residues: CASSTGLAGTRDTQYF. CDR3 DNA: TGTGCCAGCAGCACTGGACTAGCGGGAACGAGAGATACGCAGTATTTT.

The chain carries TRBV9 and TRBJ2-1; D is possibly TRBD2 (5 bases). The V gene's germline CDR1 is SGDLS and CDR2 YYNGEE. This CDR3 is built from 16 residues. With 3 bases removed from V and 0 bases from J, the gap between germline ends came to 13 bases. The CDR3, as DNA: TGTGCCAGCAGCGCCCAATCTAGCAACTCCTACAATGAGCAGTTCTTC. It is translated as CASSAQSSNSYNEQFF.

J is TRBJ2-1 and V is TRBV7-2; D gene ambiguous. V lost 5 bases and J lost 0, with 11 bases in between. Germline V gives CDR1 SGHTA, CDR2 FQGNSA. The CDR3 covers 15 residues. CDR3: CASSPDWSSYNEQFF. CDR3 sequence (DNA): TGTGCCAGCAGCCCCGACTGGAGCTCCTACAATGAGCAGTTCTTC.

This chain connects TRBV21-1 to TRBJ2-7; the table assigns TRBD1, which was not confirmed against the DNA. TRBV21-1 is a recognized pseudogene. The CDR3 extends over 18 amino acids. The CDR3 here is CASSKEEPGQGASYEQYF. The CDR3 DNA sequence: TGTGCCAGCAGCAAAGAGGAGCCCGGACAGGGGGCCTCCTACGAGCAGTACTTC.

Remarks on this clone: The same CDR3 can be traced to other DNA sequences in this sample. The chain is built from TRBV7-2 and TRBJ2-3, with 7 bases matching TRBD2. The length of the CDR3 is 14 residues. Germline V gives CDR1 SGHTA, CDR2 FQGNSA. Trimming removed 5 bases from V and 1 base from J; junction bases left unmatched: 3. The CDR3 DNA follows: TGTGCCAGCAGCCCTACTAGCGGCACAGATACGCAGTATTTT. It codes for CASSPTSGTDTQYF.

J is TRBJ2-5 and V is TRBV7-3; TRBD2 aligns across 8 bases. The CDR3 totals 15 residues. Germline loops: CDR1 SGHTA, CDR2 FQGTGA. Trimming removed 1 base from V and 5 bases from J; junction bases left unmatched: 6. The chain's CDR3 is CASSLIPGGLETQYF. The CDR3 coding sequence is TGTGCCAGCAGCTTAATCCCGGGGGGGCTGGAGACCCAGTACTTC.

This chain uses TRBV19 with TRBJ1-1; 7 positions match TRBD1. CDR3 length equals 15 residues. The junction had 13 bases not matched to a gene; V was cut back by 6 bases and J by 6 bases. In germline, CDR1 is LNHDA, CDR2 SQIVND (reference sequence). The CDR3 DNA sequence: TGTGCCAGTAGGGTTAACAGGGGTGAGAGGGCTGAAGCTTTCTTT. Translation gives CASRVNRGERAEAFF.